This TCR beta chain was recorded in a study of cytotoxic CD8 clonotypes in ibrutinib-treated CLL. Background on the study: Partial responses totalled approximately 25 and complete responses 2; after median approximately 6 years, about 14 remained remitted and roughly twelve progressed. Average yields of around 260,000 productive templates and tens of thousands of productive rearrangements characterized the samples. Study-wide points: Treatment left the uncommon public clonotypes either contracted or stable in frequency. Clonality, elevated at ibrutinib response, dropped back toward baseline at progression.

Remarks on this clone: Its target is not known.

The table came from immunoSEQ multiplex PCR; TCRdb's copy has only in-frame clones and leaves some out. The table shows 33,000 or so clones, with about 47% occurring only once. The germline gives CDR1 SGHDN, CDR2 FVKESK. This CDR3 is 16 amino acids long. V lost 1 base, J lost 3 bases, and 10 bases lay in between. The clonotype comes from a human donor with chronic lymphocytic leukemia. The material was PBMCs, obtained before ibrutinib treatment. This chain joins TRBV14 and TRBJ2-6; perhaps TRBD2 as D (5 bases). CDR3 in DNA: TGTGCCAGCAGCCAAGTTTTGGGAGATGGGGCCAACGTCCTGACTTTC. This encodes CASSQVLGDGANVLTF.